This T cell receptor (beta chain) was identified during a study of T-cell reconstitution after alpha-beta-depleted transplantation in children. The TCRbeta library incorporated unique molecular identifiers. TCRdb reprocessed the PCR reads via MiXCR and lists one record per CDR3 protein. The sample shows over 200,000 distinct CDR3 sequences, around 9.6% of them seen only once. The V end was cut by 5 bases, the J end by 11 bases, with 12 bases between. The CDR3 has 11 amino acids. Germline V gene data show CDR1 as MNHEY and CDR2 as SVGAGI. Sequenced here: PBMCs from the stem cell graft donor, sampled from the stem cell graft. The chain employs TRBV6-5 and TRBJ1-1; D might be TRBD1 (5 bases). This sequence originates from a human donor who donated a stem cell graft to a child with acute lymphoblastic leukemia. The CDR3 bases are TGTGCCAGCAGTACAATGGGGGGGGCTTTCTTT. Its protein is CASSTMGGAFF.